This T cell receptor (beta chain) was obtained from a study of response to subunit inactivated influenza vaccine. Overall study results and limits: New T cells are recruited in small numbers by each seasonal influenza vaccination, according to the authors' suggestion.

On this clonotype itself: Its antigen is unknown.

CDR1 and CDR2 (germline): SGHDT, YYEEEE. The germline V and J ends were trimmed by 2 bases and 5 bases, with 15 bases remaining between them. This CDR3 contains 15 residues. TCRdb used MiXCR to reprocess the RT-PCR reads, holding one entry per CDR3 protein. The sample contains almost 250,000 distinct CDR3 sequences, about 12% of which appear only once. This material consisted of non-naive T cells sorted from PBMCs, taken 14 to 15 days before vaccination. The sequence derives from a man aged 50-59 years who received an inactivated influenza vaccine. V and J are TRBV5-6 and TRBJ2-3; a possible D gene is TRBD1 (5 bases). In nucleotides, the CDR3 is TGTGCCAGCAGCTTTAGGACACCAACCCAAGATACGCAGTATTTT. This codes for CASSFRTPTQDTQYF.